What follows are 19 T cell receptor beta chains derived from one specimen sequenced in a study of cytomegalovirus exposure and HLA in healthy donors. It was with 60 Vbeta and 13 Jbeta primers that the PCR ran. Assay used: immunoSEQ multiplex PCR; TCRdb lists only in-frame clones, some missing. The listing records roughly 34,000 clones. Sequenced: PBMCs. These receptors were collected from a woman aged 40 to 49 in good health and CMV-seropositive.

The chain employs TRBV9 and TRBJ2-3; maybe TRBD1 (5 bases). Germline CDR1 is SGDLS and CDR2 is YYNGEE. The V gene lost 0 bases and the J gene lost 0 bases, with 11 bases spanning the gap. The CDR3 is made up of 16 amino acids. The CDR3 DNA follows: TGTGCCAGCAGCGTAGTCCCCAGGGCAAGCACAGATACGCAGTATTTT. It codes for CASSVVPRASTDTQYF.

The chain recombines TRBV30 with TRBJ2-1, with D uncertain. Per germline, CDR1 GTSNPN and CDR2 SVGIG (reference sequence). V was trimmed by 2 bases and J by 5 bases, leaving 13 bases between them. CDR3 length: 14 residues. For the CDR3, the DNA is TGTGCCTGGAGTATCCAGACTTTACACAATGAGCAGTTCTTC. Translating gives CAWSIQTLHNEQFF.

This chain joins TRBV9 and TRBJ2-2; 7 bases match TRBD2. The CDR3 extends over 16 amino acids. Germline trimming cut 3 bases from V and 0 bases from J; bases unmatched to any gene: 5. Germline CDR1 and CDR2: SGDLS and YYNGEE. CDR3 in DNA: TGTGCCAGCAGCGCCCGGGAGGAAGCGAACACCGGGGAGCTGTTTTTT. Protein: CASSAREEANTGELFF.

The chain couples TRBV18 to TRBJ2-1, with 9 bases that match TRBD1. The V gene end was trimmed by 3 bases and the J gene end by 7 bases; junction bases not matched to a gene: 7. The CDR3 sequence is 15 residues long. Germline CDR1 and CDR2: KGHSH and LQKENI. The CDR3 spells CASSPVGQGWNEQFF. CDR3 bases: TGTGCCAGCTCACCTGTTGGACAGGGGTGGAATGAGCAGTTCTTC. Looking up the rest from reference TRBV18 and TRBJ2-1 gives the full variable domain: NAGVMQNPRHLVRRRGQEARLRCSPMKGHSHVYWYRQLPEEGLKFMVYLQKENIIDESGMPKERFSAEFPKEGPSILRIQQVVRGDSAAYFCASSPVGQGWNEQFFGPGTRLTVL.

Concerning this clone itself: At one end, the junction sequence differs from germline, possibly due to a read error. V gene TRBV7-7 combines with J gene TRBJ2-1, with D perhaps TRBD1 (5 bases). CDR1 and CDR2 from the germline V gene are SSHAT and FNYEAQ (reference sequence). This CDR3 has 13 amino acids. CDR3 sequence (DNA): TGTGCTAGCAGCTTAGTGGGTCAGGGAGAGCAGTTCTTC. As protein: CASSLVGQGEQFF.

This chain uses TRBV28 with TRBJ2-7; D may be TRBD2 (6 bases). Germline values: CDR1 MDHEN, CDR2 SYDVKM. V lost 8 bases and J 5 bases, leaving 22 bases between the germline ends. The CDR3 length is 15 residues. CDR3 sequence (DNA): TGTGCCAGCGGCACGTCCGGGACTGGTTCAGACGAGCAGTACTTC. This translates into CASGTSGTGSDEQYF.

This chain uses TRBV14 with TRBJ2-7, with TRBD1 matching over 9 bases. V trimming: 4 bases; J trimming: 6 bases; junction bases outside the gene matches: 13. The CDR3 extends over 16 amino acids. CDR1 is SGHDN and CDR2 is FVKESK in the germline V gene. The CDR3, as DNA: TGTGCCAGCAGCCCTGAAATGAAGACAGGGGGACGCGAGCAGTACTTC. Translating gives CASSPEMKTGGREQYF. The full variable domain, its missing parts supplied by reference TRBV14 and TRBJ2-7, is EAGVTQFPSHSVIEKGQTVTLRCDPISGHDNLYWYRRVMGKEIKFLLHFVKESKQDESGMPNNRFLAERTGGTYSTLKVQPAELEDSGVYFCASSPEMKTGGREQYFGPGTRLTVT.

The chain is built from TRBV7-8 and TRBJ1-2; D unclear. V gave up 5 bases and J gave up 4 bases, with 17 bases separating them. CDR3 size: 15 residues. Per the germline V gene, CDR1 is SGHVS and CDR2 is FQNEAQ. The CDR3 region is CASSPPGFESYGYTF. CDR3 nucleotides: TGTGCCAGCAGCCCCCCTGGTTTTGAGAGCTATGGCTACACCTTC.

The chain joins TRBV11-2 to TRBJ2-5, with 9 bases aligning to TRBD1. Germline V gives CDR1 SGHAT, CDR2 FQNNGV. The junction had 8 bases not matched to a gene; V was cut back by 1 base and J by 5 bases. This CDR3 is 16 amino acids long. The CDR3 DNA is TGTGCCAGCAGCTTAGGAGGACAGGGGACAGTGGAGACCCAGTACTTC. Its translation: CASSLGGQGTVETQYF. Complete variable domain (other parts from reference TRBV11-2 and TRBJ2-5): EAGVAQSPRYKIIEKRQSVAFWCNPISGHATLYWYQQILGQGPKLLIQFQNNGVVDDSQLPKDRFSAERLKGVDSTLKIQPAKLEDSAVYLCASSLGGQGTVETQYFGPGTRLLVL.

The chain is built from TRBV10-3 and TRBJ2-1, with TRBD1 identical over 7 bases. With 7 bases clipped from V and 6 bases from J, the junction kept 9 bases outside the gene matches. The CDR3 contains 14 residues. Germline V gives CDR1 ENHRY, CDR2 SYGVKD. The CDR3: CAIKRRQGGNEQFF. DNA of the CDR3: TGTGCCATCAAGCGGAGACAGGGTGGCAATGAGCAGTTCTTC.

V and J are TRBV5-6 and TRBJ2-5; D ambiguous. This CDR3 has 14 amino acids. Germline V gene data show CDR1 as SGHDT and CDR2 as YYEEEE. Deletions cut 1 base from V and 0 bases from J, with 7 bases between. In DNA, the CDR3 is TGTGCCAGCAGCTTGTTTTCAGACCAAGAGACCCAGTACTTC. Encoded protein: CASSLFSDQETQYF.

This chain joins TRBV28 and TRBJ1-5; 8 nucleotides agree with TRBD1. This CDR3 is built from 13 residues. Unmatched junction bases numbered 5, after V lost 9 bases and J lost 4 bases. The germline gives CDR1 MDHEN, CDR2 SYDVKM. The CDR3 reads CASNRDRNQPQHF. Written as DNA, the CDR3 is TGTGCCAGTAACCGGGACAGGAATCAGCCCCAGCATTTT.

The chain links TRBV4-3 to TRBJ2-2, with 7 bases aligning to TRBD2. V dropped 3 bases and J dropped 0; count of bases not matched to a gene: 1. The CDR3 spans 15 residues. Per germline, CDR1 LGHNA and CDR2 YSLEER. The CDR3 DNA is TGCGCCAGCAGCCATGGGACTACGAACACCGGGGAGCTGTTTTTT. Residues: CASSHGTTNTGELFF.

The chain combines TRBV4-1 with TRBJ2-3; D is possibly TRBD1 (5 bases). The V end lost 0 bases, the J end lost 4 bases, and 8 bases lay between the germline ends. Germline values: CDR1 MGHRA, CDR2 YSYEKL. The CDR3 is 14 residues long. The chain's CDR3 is CASSQETVSDTQYF. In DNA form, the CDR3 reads TGCGCCAGCAGCCAAGAGACAGTTTCAGATACGCAGTATTTT.

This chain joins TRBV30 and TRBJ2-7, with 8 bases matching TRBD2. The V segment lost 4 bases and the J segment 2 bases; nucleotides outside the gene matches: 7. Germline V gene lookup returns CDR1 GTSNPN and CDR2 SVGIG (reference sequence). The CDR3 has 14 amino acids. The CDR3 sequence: CAWIKAGETYEQYF. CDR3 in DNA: TGTGCCTGGATTAAAGCGGGAGAGACCTACGAGCAGTACTTC. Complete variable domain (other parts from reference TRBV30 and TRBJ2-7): SQTIHQWPATLVQPVGSPLSLECTVEGTSNPNLYWYRQAAGRGLQLLFYSVGIGQISSEVPQNLSASRPQDRQFILSSKKLLLSDSGFYLCAWIKAGETYEQYFGPGTRLTVT.

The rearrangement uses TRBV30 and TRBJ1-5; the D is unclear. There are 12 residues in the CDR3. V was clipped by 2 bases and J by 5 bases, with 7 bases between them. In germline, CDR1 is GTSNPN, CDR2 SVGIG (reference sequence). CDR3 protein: CAWSLSDQPQHF. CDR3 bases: TGTGCCTGGAGTTTGAGTGATCAGCCCCAGCATTTT. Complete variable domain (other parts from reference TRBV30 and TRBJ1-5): SQTIHQWPATLVQPVGSPLSLECTVEGTSNPNLYWYRQAAGRGLQLLFYSVGIGQISSEVPQNLSASRPQDRQFILSSKKLLLSDSGFYLCAWSLSDQPQHFGDGTRLSIL.

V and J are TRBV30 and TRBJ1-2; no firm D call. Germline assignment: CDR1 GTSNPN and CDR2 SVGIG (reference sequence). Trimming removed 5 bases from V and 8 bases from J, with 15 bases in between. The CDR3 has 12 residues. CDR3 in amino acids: CAWGRVHSGYTF. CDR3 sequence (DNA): TGTGCCTGGGGGAGGGTGCACTCCGGCTACACCTTC.

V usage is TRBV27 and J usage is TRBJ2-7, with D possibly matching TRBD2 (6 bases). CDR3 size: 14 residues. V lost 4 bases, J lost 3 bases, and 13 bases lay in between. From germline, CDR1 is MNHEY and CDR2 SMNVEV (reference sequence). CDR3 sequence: CASSSPGLLYEQYF. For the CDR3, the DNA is TGTGCCAGCAGTTCCCCGGGACTTCTCTACGAGCAGTACTTC.

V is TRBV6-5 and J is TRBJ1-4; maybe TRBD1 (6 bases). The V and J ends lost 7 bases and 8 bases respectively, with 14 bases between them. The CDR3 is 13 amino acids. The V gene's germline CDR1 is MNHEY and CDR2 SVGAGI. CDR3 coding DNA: TGTGCCAGCATGGGGGGGGCGCCCGAAAAACTGTTTTTT. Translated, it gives CASMGGAPEKLFF.